The TCR beta chain described here comes from a study of cytotoxic CD8 clonotypes in ibrutinib-treated CLL. Overall study results and limits: There were differences in sampling times between sustained-remission and progressing patients.

Depth targeted 1 in 200,000 to 1 in 1 million T cells, averaging 10x coverage per clonotype. This table comes from immunoSEQ multiplex PCR, and its TCRdb copy is limited to in-frame clones, with some not included. This sample has under 200,000 clones; roughly 77% occur once, and the top ten carry about 2.1%. Turning to this clone: Antigen: not known.

Extraction of roughly 2 micrograms of genomic DNA from cryopreserved PBMCs supplied material for TCR beta libraries. The CDR3 contains 16 residues. Deletions cut 1 base from V and 1 base from J, with 13 bases between. Looked up from germline, CDR1 is SEHNR and CDR2 is FQNEAQ (reference sequence). The TCR comes from a human donor with chronic lymphocytic leukemia. Sequencing was performed on PBMCs, taken after 12 months of ibrutinib treatment. The gene calls are TRBV7-9 and TRBJ1-1; possible D gene TRBD1, 5 bases. The CDR3, as DNA: TGTGCCAGCAGCTTAGGCTTTGGGGGGAGGAACACTGAAGCTTTCTTT. It yields the protein CASSLGFGGRNTEAFF. Complete variable domain (other parts from reference TRBV7-9 and TRBJ1-1): DTGVSQNPRHKITKRGQNVTFRCDPISEHNRLYWYRQTLGQGPEFLTYFQNEAQLEKSRLLSDRFSAERPKGSFSTLEIQRTEQGDSAMYLCASSLGFGGRNTEAFFGQGTRLTVV.